The 28 T cell receptor beta chains in this list originate from one sample, sequenced in a study of T cell responses to AZD1222 COVID-19 vaccine. Sequencing used immunoSEQ multiplex PCR; TCRdb keeps in-frame clones, though not all of them. The sample gives over 130,000 clones, 75% to 90% of which show up once; approximately 4.5% is in the top ten. Sequenced here: peripheral blood, sampled on day 0 of AZD1222 vaccination. The receptors were gathered from an adult in good health.

This chain uses TRBV11-2 with TRBJ2-6; TRBD1 or TRBD2 may be the D gene (5 bases each). Looked up from germline, CDR1 is SGHAT and CDR2 is FQNNGV. Trimming stripped 2 bases from V and 4 bases from J, with 9 bases between. The CDR3 covers 15 residues. As DNA, the CDR3 is TGTGCCAGCAGCTTACGGGGCACCGGGGCCAACGTCCTGACTTTC. It encodes CASSLRGTGANVLTF.

CDR3 amino acids: CASRPGGETQYF. The CDR3 coding sequence is TGCGCCAGCAGGCCCGGGGGAGAGACCCAGTACTTC. The J gene is TRBJ2-5, the V gene TRBV10-2, with D maybe TRBD2 (6 bases). The germline V gene encodes CDR1 WSHSY and CDR2 SAAADI. With 6 bases removed from V and 4 bases from J, the gap between germline ends came to 9 bases. CDR3 length: 12 residues.

The chain joins TRBV2 to TRBJ2-5, with D perhaps matching TRBD2 (6 bases). The V gene lost 11 bases and the J gene lost 1 base, with 14 bases spanning the gap. The germline CDR1 and CDR2 sequences are SNHLY and FYNNEI. The CDR3 loop spans 13 amino acids. The CDR3 region is CASAGSAQETQYF. For the CDR3, the DNA is TGTGCCTCGGCGGGGTCGGCCCAAGAGACCCAGTACTTC.

The rearrangement uses TRBV9 and TRBJ2-1; D is ambiguous. Trimming stripped 2 bases from V and 7 bases from J, with 7 bases between. This CDR3 is built from 12 residues. CDR1 is SGDLS, CDR2 YYNGEE, per germline. The CDR3 DNA sequence: TGTGCCAGCAGCGTCGACGAGAATGAGCAGTTCTTC. Translation: CASSVDENEQFF.

This clone was recorded once. The V and J genes are TRBV28 and TRBJ2-7; 9 nucleotides match TRBD2. The trim removed 11 bases at V and 6 bases at J, leaving 11 bases unmatched. Germline values: CDR1 MDHEN, CDR2 SYDVKM. CDR3 size: 13 residues. The CDR3 reads CAAKTSGRFEQYF. The CDR3 DNA follows: TGTGCCGCTAAGACTAGCGGACGGTTCGAGCAGTACTTC.

The chain employs TRBV12-3 or TRBV12-4 and TRBJ2-7; 11 bases agree with TRBD2. V shed 2 bases, J shed 11 bases, and the junction held 5 bases outside the gene matches. The length of the CDR3 is 13 residues. This CDR3 reads CASSLSGTSGKYF. Written as DNA, the CDR3 is TGTGCCAGCAGTTTATCCGGGACTAGCGGCAAGTACTTC.

In DNA, the CDR3 is TGTGCCAGCAGCGGGGCACTAGCGGGAGGTGGCAATGAGCAGTTCTTC. It encodes CASSGALAGGGNEQFF. The V and J genes are TRBV9 and TRBJ2-1; the match to TRBD2 covers 12 bases. Looked up from germline, CDR1 is SGDLS and CDR2 is YYNGEE. This CDR3 contains 16 residues. The V gene end was trimmed by 3 bases and the J gene end by 6 bases; junction bases not matched to a gene: 7.

The gene calls are TRBV6-4 and TRBJ1-3, with D unresolved. Trimming took off 3 bases at V and 1 base at J, with 16 bases between the two ends. The CDR3 is 17 amino acids. CDR1 and CDR2 from the germline V gene are MRHNA and SNTAGT. CDR3 nucleotides: TGTGCCAGCAGTGAGAGGTCCGAGGCGGAGTCTGGAAACACCATATATTTT. This encodes CASSERSEAESGNTIYF.

This clone was counted a few times. The J gene is TRBJ1-5, the V gene TRBV30; TRBD1 matches 8 bases. The CDR3 totals 15 residues. CDR1 and CDR2 (germline): GTSNPN, SVGIG (reference sequence). V shed 2 bases, J shed 3 bases, and the junction held 6 bases outside the gene matches. The CDR3, as DNA: TGTGCCTGGAGTTATGAGGACAGGGTCAATCAGCCCCAGCATTTT. Encoded protein: CAWSYEDRVNQPQHF. The full variable domain, in which reference TRBV30 and TRBJ1-5 provide the parts outside the CDR3, is SQTIHQWPATLVQPVGSPLSLECTVEGTSNPNLYWYRQAAGRGLQLLFYSVGIGQISSEVPQNLSASRPQDRQFILSSKKLLLSDSGFYLCAWSYEDRVNQPQHFGDGTRLSIL.

The rearrangement uses TRBV9 and TRBJ1-2; tentative D call: TRBD1 (5 bases). This CDR3 has 17 amino acids. Germline CDR1 is SGDLS and CDR2 is YYNGEE. V dropped 5 bases and J dropped 4 bases, with 24 bases sitting between them. CDR3 amino acids: CASSYSSGSRDAYGYTF. DNA for the CDR3: TGTGCCAGCAGTTATAGCTCCGGTAGCCGGGACGCCTATGGCTACACCTTC.

In this sample, this clone turned up a few times. The chain uses TRBV10-1 and TRBJ2-1, with 8 bases matching TRBD1. The CDR3 is 16 residues long. The germline V gene has CDR1 WNHNN and CDR2 SYGVQD (reference sequence). V lost 3 bases, J lost 0 bases, and 4 bases stayed unmatched. CDR3 nucleotides: TGCGCCAGCAGTGAAGATGGGACAGGCTCCTACAATGAGCAGTTCTTC. This codes for CASSEDGTGSYNEQFF.

V gene TRBV27 combines with J gene TRBJ1-1; the match to TRBD1 covers 9 bases. The V and J ends lost 2 bases and 4 bases, in that order; junction bases with no gene match: 20. Germline V gene sequence: CDR1 MNHEY, CDR2 SMNVEV (reference sequence). The CDR3 is 20 residues long. The CDR3 loop is CASSLLPGQGSVGRFTEAFF. CDR3 nucleotides: TGTGCCAGCAGTTTACTGCCGGGACAGGGATCCGTCGGACGGTTCACTGAAGCTTTCTTT.

The V gene is TRBV3-1 (or the pseudogene TRBV3-2), the J gene TRBJ2-1, with D tentatively TRBD2 (6 bases). CDR1 is LGHDT, CDR2 YNNKEL, per germline (reference sequence). CDR3 size: 13 residues. V lost 0 bases to trimming and J lost 7 bases, with 7 bases between them. DNA for the CDR3: TGTGCCAGCAGCCAAGAGGCGGGAAATGAGCAGTTCTTC. This sequence encodes CASSQEAGNEQFF.

The chain recombines TRBV27 with TRBJ1-5; the match to TRBD1 covers 8 bases. Unmatched junction bases numbered 13, after V lost 5 bases and J lost 7 bases. CDR1 is MNHEY, CDR2 SMNVEV, per germline (reference sequence). The CDR3 length is 16 residues. The CDR3 protein is CASSPNSQGARQPQHF. The CDR3 coding sequence is TGTGCCAGCAGTCCCAATAGCCAGGGGGCGCGACAGCCCCAGCATTTT.

The V call is TRBV6-5, the J call TRBJ1-3, with 7 bases fitting TRBD1. Trimming cost V 7 bases and J 0 bases; bases outside gene matches: 3. The germline V gene encodes CDR1 MNHEY and CDR2 SVGAGI. The CDR3 has 14 residues. The CDR3 protein is CASNWDSSGNTIYF. CDR3 coding DNA: TGTGCCAGCAATTGGGACAGCTCTGGAAACACCATATATTTT.

This clone was seen once. The chain links TRBV6-5 to TRBJ1-1; D possibly corresponds to TRBD1 (5 bases). Trimming removed 5 bases at V and 7 bases at J, with 17 bases between. The CDR3 covers 14 residues. Germline CDR1 is MNHEY and CDR2 is SVGAGI. CDR3 sequence reads: CASSRGTEENEAFF. The CDR3 bases are TGTGCCAGCAGTCGGGGGACCGAAGAAAATGAAGCTTTCTTT.

The chain combines TRBV12-3 or TRBV12-4 with TRBJ2-2, with 7 bases matching TRBD1. V shed 6 bases, J shed 4 bases, and the junction held 2 bases outside the gene matches. The CDR3 runs 13 residues. CDR3 in amino acids: CASSPGGTGELFF. The CDR3 nucleotides read TGTGCCAGCAGCCCAGGGGGCACCGGGGAGCTGTTTTTT.

The chain combines TRBV5-1 with TRBJ2-7; 8 positions agree with TRBD2. The CDR3 spans 13 residues. V trimming: 4 bases; J trimming: 3 bases; junction bases outside the gene matches: 3. Germline assignment: CDR1 SGHRS and CDR2 YFSETQ. The DNA for the CDR3 is TGCGCCAGCAGCCCGGGACTAGTCTACGAGCAGTACTTC. Translating it yields CASSPGLVYEQYF.

The chain combines TRBV11-2 with TRBJ1-1; a weak D match, TRBD1 (5 bases). Trimming cost V 3 bases and J 2 bases, with 13 bases left between them. Germline CDR1 is SGHAT and CDR2 is FQNNGV. This CDR3 has 15 amino acids. This CDR3 is CASSLSGTPNTEAFF. The CDR3 bases are TGTGCCAGCAGCTTGTCGGGGACTCCTAACACTGAAGCTTTCTTT.

The rearrangement links TRBV7-8 to TRBJ2-7, with D possibly being TRBD1 (5 bases). V was clipped by 1 base and J by 3 bases, with 13 bases between them. The germline V gene encodes CDR1 SGHVS and CDR2 FQNEAQ. There are 15 residues in the CDR3. In DNA form, the CDR3 reads TGTGCCAGCAGCTTAGGACAGCATGAAAGCTACGAGCAGTACTTC. Translation: CASSLGQHESYEQYF.

This chain joins TRBV2 and TRBJ1-6, with D hard to call. With 8 bases removed from V and 0 bases from J, the gap between germline ends came to 8 bases. CDR3 size: 14 residues. Per germline, CDR1 SNHLY and CDR2 FYNNEI. The CDR3 spells CASEQSSYNSPLHF. The CDR3 region has the DNA TGTGCCAGCGAACAGAGCTCCTATAATTCACCCCTCCACTTT.

The rearrangement links TRBV7-6 to TRBJ2-1; D is undetermined. The CDR3 length is 15 residues. Germline values: CDR1 SGHVS, CDR2 FNYEAQ. The ends were cut back, 2 bases at V and 0 bases at J, with 8 bases in the middle. The CDR3 nucleotides are TGTGCCAGCAGCTTACCCCTTGGCTCCTACAATGAGCAGTTCTTC. Encoded protein: CASSLPLGSYNEQFF.

V gene TRBV5-4 combines with J gene TRBJ1-2; a possible D gene is TRBD1 (5 bases). This CDR3 is built from 15 residues. The V and J ends lost 1 base and 6 bases respectively, with 16 bases between them. The germline V gene encodes CDR1 SGHNT and CDR2 YYREEE (reference sequence). This CDR3 reads CASSLLLRDWDGYTF. The DNA for the CDR3 is TGTGCCAGCAGCTTGTTACTCAGGGATTGGGATGGCTACACCTTC. Full variable domain (missing parts from reference TRBV5-4 and TRBJ1-2): ETGVTQSPTHLIKTRGQQVTLRCSSQSGHNTVSWYQQALGQGPQFIFQYYREEENGRGNFPPRFSGLQFPNYSSELNVNALELDDSALYLCASSLLLRDWDGYTFGSGTRLTVV.

The chain recombines TRBV5-4 with TRBJ2-1; 12 bases agree with TRBD2. From germline, CDR1 is SGHNT and CDR2 YYREEE (reference sequence). This CDR3 contains 17 residues. With V trimmed by 4 bases and J by 8 bases, 13 bases remained unmatched. The CDR3 here is CASSPRGGLAGGHEQFF. The CDR3 DNA reads as TGTGCCAGCAGCCCACGGGGTGGGCTAGCGGGGGGGCATGAGCAGTTCTTC. The complete variable domain, with remaining parts taken from reference TRBV5-4 and TRBJ2-1, reads ETGVTQSPTHLIKTRGQQVTLRCSSQSGHNTVSWYQQALGQGPQFIFQYYREEENGRGNFPPRFSGLQFPNYSSELNVNALELDDSALYLCASSPRGGLAGGHEQFFGPGTRLTVL.

This sequence joins TRBV5-1 and TRBJ2-3; 9 bases fit TRBD2. V shed 9 bases, J shed 0 bases, and the junction held 11 bases outside the gene matches. This CDR3 comprises 16 residues. The germline V gene has CDR1 SGHRS and CDR2 YFSETQ. The CDR3, as DNA: TGCGCCACCTCCCTCGGACTAGCGCCTAGCACAGATACGCAGTATTTT. This codes for CATSLGLAPSTDTQYF.

V gene TRBV28 combines with J gene TRBJ2-2, with 10 bases identical to TRBD1. Germline values: CDR1 MDHEN, CDR2 SYDVKM. CDR3 length: 15 amino acids. V was pared by 8 bases and J by 2 bases, with 5 bases of the junction left unmatched. CDR3 DNA sequence: TGTGCCAGCGGGACAGGGGTGCTTAACACCGGGGAGCTGTTTTTT. It yields the protein CASGTGVLNTGELFF.

Here the CDR3 reads CASSFQGVEKLFF. The DNA for the CDR3 is TGTGCCAGCAGTTTCCAGGGGGTTGAAAAACTGTTTTTT. The J gene is TRBJ1-4, the V gene TRBV28; 7 bases map to TRBD1. V lost 3 bases to trimming and J lost 7 bases; unmatched junction nucleotides: 2. CDR1 is MDHEN, CDR2 SYDVKM, per germline. There are 13 residues in the CDR3.

This clone turned up a few times. The chain combines TRBV2 with TRBJ2-7, with D perhaps TRBD2 (5 bases). The CDR3 sequence is 14 residues long. Germline V gene lookup returns CDR1 SNHLY and CDR2 FYNNEI. V shed 1 base and J shed 5 bases, with 12 bases lying between them. As DNA, the CDR3 is TGTGCCAGCAGTGAAGGCGGGCGGTGGGACGAGCAGTACTTC. Protein: CASSEGGRWDEQYF. The full variable domain, rest sourced from reference TRBV2 and TRBJ2-7, is EPEVTQTPSHQVTQMGQEVILRCVPISNHLYFYWYRQILGQKVEFLVSFYNNEISEKSEIFDDQFSVERPDGSNFTLKIRSTKLEDSAMYFCASSEGGRWDEQYFGPGTRLTVT.